Listed below are T cell receptor beta chains from one sample, sequenced in a study of blood T cell repertoires in COVID-19. Sequencing was performed with immunoSEQ multiplex PCR; in TCRdb, only in-frame clones are kept and a portion is missing. The sample has about 130,000 clones, 75% to 90% seen once. What was sequenced was PBMCs or T cells enriched from blood (not recorded which). Source of these receptors: a man aged 25-45 years who had recovered from COVID-19. CDR3s include the opening cysteine and the closing phenylalanine or tryptophan. The order of the fields is V gene, J gene, CDR3 protein.

TRBV7-9	TRBJ2-2	CASSLDRTNTGELFF
TRBV7-9	TRBJ1-1	CASSSFGTGAPGMNTEAFF
TRBV18	TRBJ2-1	CASSPPAGGYLNEQFF
TRBV2	TRBJ2-4	CASSENFLAKNIQYF
TRBV18	TRBJ1-1	CASSPNPDRERGAFF
TRBV6-5	TRBJ2-7	CASSYSTSGRGEQYF
TRBV6-5	TRBJ1-5	CASSYLGRGQPQHF
TRBV5-5	TRBJ1-2	CASSLVGQGTEGYTF
TRBV10-3	TRBJ2-2	CAISGGDKNTGELFF
TRBV5-4	TRBJ1-3	CASSRGGAAGNTIYF
TRBV6-5	TRBJ1-1	CASRGQGAGDTEAFF
TRBV5-4	TRBJ1-3	CASSHPGTDSGNTIYF
TRBV5-1	TRBJ1-1	CASSLGQGSTEAFF
TRBV14	TRBJ1-1	CASSPHRRREGSTEAFF
TRBV18	TRBJ1-5	CASSPDRGGNQPQHF
TRBV7-9	TRBJ2-3	CASSVSGSPPDTQYF
TRBV7-2	TRBJ2-2	CASSPTSGRLTGELFF
TRBV6-1	TRBJ1-2	CASSEAGGEYGYTF
TRBV2	TRBJ2-2	CASSKQGASTGELFF
TRBV2	TRBJ2-7	CASSRDRGRYEQYF
TRBV7-9	TRBJ2-5	CASSSTMQETQYF
TRBV5-6	TRBJ1-6	CASSLAAYSYNSPLHF
TRBV3-1/TRBV3-2	TRBJ1-1	CASSQAQNTEAFF
TRBV19	TRBJ1-5	CASTADRLSNQPQHF
TRBV6-1	TRBJ1-6	CASSDAQGFSPLHF
TRBV7-6	TRBJ1-5	CASYLDRISNQPQHF
TRBV6-1	TRBJ1-5	CASSEQGVDNQPQHF
TRBV3-1/TRBV3-2	TRBJ2-2	CASSQDRDRVFAGELFF
TRBV14	TRBJ1-2	CASSQDLRDSYGYTF
TRBV3-1/TRBV3-2	TRBJ1-1	CASSQDGGFAEAFF
TRBV6-5	TRBJ1-1	CASRAGTGNTEAFF
TRBV12-3/TRBV12-4	TRBJ1-1	CASSLSGKTEAFF
TRBV19	TRBJ2-5	CASSIDRTGDQETQYF
TRBV30	TRBJ2-1	CAGGGTSGYNEQFF
TRBV7-9	TRBJ1-4	CASSFQQGNEKLFF
TRBV11-2	TRBJ2-7	CASSLGDGAEQYF
TRBV7-9	TRBJ2-1	CASSRAGGYNEQFF
TRBV2	TRBJ2-1	CASIPDRAQDEQFF
TRBV12-3/TRBV12-4	TRBJ1-2	CASSANNYGYTF
TRBV11-1	TRBJ2-2	CASSLTGATGELFF
TRBV6-2/TRBV6-3	TRBJ2-7	CASSPMYGSGFYEQYF
TRBV2	TRBJ2-7	CASSEGASGSNEQYF
TRBV7-6	TRBJ1-5	CASSPQGGNQPQHF
TRBV6-6	TRBJ2-1	CASSYSDTGALNEQFF